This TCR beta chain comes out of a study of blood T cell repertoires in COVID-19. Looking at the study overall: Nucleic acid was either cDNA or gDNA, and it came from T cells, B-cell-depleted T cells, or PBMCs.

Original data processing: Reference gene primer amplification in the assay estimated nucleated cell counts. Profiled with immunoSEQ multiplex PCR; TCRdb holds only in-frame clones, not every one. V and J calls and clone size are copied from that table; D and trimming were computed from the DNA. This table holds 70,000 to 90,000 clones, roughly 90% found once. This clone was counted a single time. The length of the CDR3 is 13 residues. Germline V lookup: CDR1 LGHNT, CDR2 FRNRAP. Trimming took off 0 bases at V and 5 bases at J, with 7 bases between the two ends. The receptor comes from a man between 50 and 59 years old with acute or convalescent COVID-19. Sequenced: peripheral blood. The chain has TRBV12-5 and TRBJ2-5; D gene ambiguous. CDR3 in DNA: TGTGCTAGTGGTTTGGTAGAGATGGAGACCCAGTACTTC. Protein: CASGLVEMETQYF.